The T cell receptor (beta chain) under discussion was sequenced for a study of cytomegalovirus exposure and HLA in healthy donors. Concerning this clone: Its antigen remains unidentified.

The PCR was carried out with 60 Vbeta primers and 13 Jbeta primers. The protocol was immunoSEQ multiplex PCR, while the TCRdb copy is restricted to in-frame clones and leaves out a portion. The sample lists 85,000 to 120,000 clones, roughly four fifths seen once, with 2.5% to 3% in the top ten. The CDR3 sequence is 15 residues long. J lost 2 bases, V lost 5 bases, and 6 bases had no gene match. The germline gives CDR1 SGHTA, CDR2 FQGNSA. Study-wide findings and caveats: Cytomegalovirus-associated status was assigned to approximately 160 TCR beta chains.

The genes are TRBV7-2 and TRBJ2-7; 10 bases are shared with TRBD1. This TCR came from a male donor in good health and CMV-seropositive. Sequencing used PBMCs. CDR3 residues: CASSRDRGLTYEQYF. CDR3 nucleotide sequence: TGTGCCAGCAGCCGGGACAGGGGTTTAACCTACGAGCAGTACTTC.